This T cell receptor beta chain was recorded in a study of cytomegalovirus exposure and HLA in healthy donors. The study's findings and limits: One variant, a missense change in DCLRE1C, was linked in a later analysis to TCR beta V- and J-gene trimming. Usually a TCR sequence was rare, but some public TCRs were found in many donors. Cytomegalovirus association was listed for approximately 150 TCR beta chains.

Germline values: CDR1 SGDLS, CDR2 YYNGEE. The CDR3 contains 16 residues. V lost 5 bases and J lost 8; bases outside the gene matches: 7. Researchers ran the PCR with 60 Vbeta and 13 Jbeta primers. Sequenced by immunoSEQ multiplex PCR; TCRdb stores in-frame clones only, minus some. The data show some 110,000 clones, 8.5% to 10% seen once. This clone has only a few counts. Its antigen is unidentified. The sequence was obtained from a man aged 25 to 40 in good health and CMV-seronegative. V usage is TRBV9 and J usage is TRBJ2-1; 16 bases fit TRBD2. The sample comprised PBMCs. CDR3 bases: TGTGCCAGCAGTGGGGGACTAGCGGGAGGGTGGGATGAGCAGTTCTTC. Translated, it gives CASSGGLAGGWDEQFF.